This TCR beta chain was identified during a study of beta chain features in type 1 diabetes. Study-wide points: All four CD4+ subsets of Type 1 diabetes patients contained TCRB CDR3s that were moderately but significantly shorter. More deletions and fewer insertions at VDJ junctions were seen in type 1 diabetes patients.

All of the isolated RNA was reverse transcribed, so expressed TCRB transcripts were sequenced. Sequenced naive, central memory and regulatory T cell samples produced an average of about 3.57 million reads. Sequencing was performed with immunoSEQ multiplex PCR; in TCRdb, only in-frame clones are kept and a portion is missing. The data show 500,000 to 800,000 clones, around 12% seen once. With respect to this clone: The antigen remains undetermined.

The receptor's source is a man under 40 with type 1 diabetes. Specimen: naive CD4+ T cells from blood.

CDR3 nucleotide sequence: TGTGCCTGGAGGGACTATGGCTACACCTTC. It codes for CAWRDYGYTF. The chain couples TRBV30 to TRBJ1-2; D uncertain. This CDR3 region has 10 residues. Germline V gene data show CDR1 as GTSNPN and CDR2 as SVGIG (reference sequence). Trimming took 3 bases from V and 3 from J, leaving 2 bases between them.